Included here is one T cell receptor (beta chain) sequence, with context. This clone showed up just a few times. The antigen it recognizes is unknown. No qualities accompany the bases; no much larger clone lies one base away. Receptor amplification or capture employed the immunoSEQ multiplex PCR assay. A mixture of 60 forward primers for TCR Vbeta segments and 13 reverse primers for TCR Jbeta segments was used in the multiplex PCR. The CDR3 region of rearranged TCR beta genes was amplified from genomic DNA by a multiplex PCR assay. The amplified TCR beta libraries were sequenced on the Illumina HiSeq System as 87-base-pair reads. In the paper's pipeline: Across the 670 or so repertoires, a later analysis counted 78 million or so unique TCR beta chains, approximately 10 million of which were shared by at least two donors. To remove PCR and sequencing errors, raw reads were error-corrected and collapsed into unique sequences using a nearest-neighbor algorithm that merged closely related sequences. Alignment of CDR3 sequences to IMGT reference sequences was used to assign V, D and J gene segments. For a sequence to be retained, a match of at least six nucleotides was required to both a V gene segment and a J gene segment. A rearrangement was called productive if the CDR3 had no stop codons and remained in frame with V and J, and every other rearrangement was called non-productive. CDR3 was defined according to IMGT convention as the region running from the second conserved V-encoded cysteine to the conserved J-encoded phenylalanine. Sequences without an unambiguous match to a single V gene segment were excluded from the earlier analysis of a few hundred of the donors. An earlier analysis of 550 to 650 of the donors classified V segments as functional when productive rearrangements were above 56.7% and as segregating when the standard deviation between donors was above 5%. A statistical classification framework was built for diagnosing cytomegalovirus status from the catalog of TCR beta chain sequences. A later analysis assigned V and J genes by comparing TCR nucleotide sequences with IMGT/GENE-DB human TR gene sequences. The TCRdist pipeline was used in a later analysis to assign CDR3 sequences and most-parsimonious VDJ recombination scenarios. A later analysis defined each TCR beta chain by its CDR3 amino acid sequence plus V-gene family, and excluded reads lacking a unique V-gene family. In a later analysis, 450 to 600 highly shared, low-generation-probability nucleotide sequences were removed to address suspected cross-contamination and a sequencing artifact. For each public chain, a later analysis derived a clonal expansion index from normalized ranks of inferred template counts within each repertoire. In a later analysis, generation probabilities were computed with a VDJ recombination model fitted to out-of-frame rearrangements, and the resulting probabilities were checked against IGoR. Hypergeometric tests were used in a later analysis to score TCR-TCR, TCR-HLA and TCR-CMV co-occurrence, with a repertoire-size bias correction applied to the TCR pairs. A later analysis estimated false discovery rates by permuting HLA or CMV assignments 20 times. A later analysis grouped co-occurring TCRs with DBSCAN, adding TCRdist sequence similarity when clustering within HLA-allele-positive subsets. Co-occurrence clustering excluded repertoires with fewer than 30,000 or more than 120,000 public chains, plus five with anomalous nucleotide sharing. TCRdb carries this immuneACCESS record with in-frame sequences only. Its versions omit some clonotypes, under half of them owing to an unresolved V gene in the studies checked, with the rest unexplained. The V and J calls and the clone size are those of that table, but D and trimming were determined from the DNA. Counted in this sample were around 210,000 clones; over 75% of them appeared once. Less than 3% of the sample is taken by the ten largest.

This sample is part of a study of cytomegalovirus exposure and HLA in healthy donors (dated by TCRdb to about 2017). The study in broad terms: An earlier analysis of roughly 610 of the donors reported 250 to 350 Gb of sequence data and 95 million to 140 million unique TCR beta sequences obtained from some 170 million T cells. Approximately 300 gigabases of sequencing data and approximately 91 million unique TCR sequences made up an early release that covered approximately 650 HLA-typed donors. Of the 300 to 450 genotyped donors, over 70% fell in the genetic ancestry cluster associated with self-reported Caucasian donors. The study aimed to test whether cataloging public T cell receptors could reveal signatures of past pathogen exposure. The study profiled the T cell repertoires of 500 to 800 subjects by immunosequencing and related them to cytomegalovirus serostatus. A separate validation cohort of over 95 different subjects was used in addition to the roughly 700-subject first cohort. The study combined high-throughput TCR immunosequencing, statistical association of individual TCRs with disease status, and machine learning to predict cytomegalovirus infection status. A later analysis re-examined previously published TCR beta repertoires from more than 600 donors and added high-resolution HLA genotyping to investigate patterns of TCR occurrence. The later analysis used no new phenotypic data to find candidate immune exposures, relying instead on TCR beta sequences and their occurrence across donors. To decide whether each TCR beta V gene segment behaved as functional or pseudogenic, an earlier analysis of some 600 of the donors relied on high-throughput TCR beta sequencing. Donor age, sex, ethnicity and CMV serostatus were compiled alongside the repertoire data. A later genetic analysis took genome-wide SNP genotypes for 398 of the 666 donors and used that subset as a discovery cohort. Every discovery cohort repertoire had been produced on one sequencing platform. HLA typing included class I and class II loci at four-digit resolution. The number of donors typed differed by locus, with about 629-630 for A, B, C, DRB1 and DQB1, roughly 520 for DQA1, approximately 580 for DPA1, and over 400 for DPB1. Roughly five DR-DQ haplotypes were handled as single units for association and clustering because linkage in the cohort was strong. Among a few hundred genotyped donors of the cohort, an average of approximately 230,000 unique TCR beta nucleotide sequences were sequenced per donor, roughly 18% of them non-productive.

V is shortened by 0 bases, J by 4 bases, and the region joining them spans 12 bases. The CDR3 runs 14 residues from the cysteine to the phenylalanine. Only the CDR3 part of the read is kept: 42 bases, read in frame from the first base. CDR1 and CDR2 were assigned from the germline V gene as SQVTM and ANQGSEA. In total, roughly 710 healthy bone marrow donors made up the cohort. At the time of sampling, all cohort members were nominally healthy, though unrecorded immune exposures were likely present. The donor was CMV seronegative and belonged to the group of more than 300 seronegative cohort members. Each donor provided a peripheral blood sample, and peripheral blood mononuclear cells were used for TCR beta sequencing. Genomic DNA extraction from the blood cell samples was performed with the Qiagen DNeasy Blood Extraction Kit. Results the study describes overall, beyond this receptor: In a later analysis, HLA-associated TCR beta chains showed more clonal expansion and lower generation probabilities than non-associated chains that were equally common. In a later genetic analysis, a missense DCLRE1C variant was associated with V-gene and J-gene trimming of TCR beta chains, and the association was replicated in an independent cohort. In vitro tests confirmed that a few of the cytomegalovirus-associated TCR beta chains recognize cytomegalovirus antigens. Cytomegalovirus status was reported to be diagnosed by the classifier with high specificity and sensitivity in both the original and validation cohorts. Because counts were too low, roughly 16 rarely observed V segments, including chromosome 9 orphons, were excluded from the earlier analysis of several hundred of the donors. For the cohort, immune exposure information was limited to CMV serostatus. Most TCR sequences were observed very rarely across donors, whereas some public TCRs were present in many individuals. HLA typing was unavailable for some donors at each locus, so association tests used only the typed subset. The 87-base-pair reads could not distinguish some IMGT-functional V segments, including TRBV6-2 and TRBV6-3, so those segments were excluded. Specific HLA alleles were associated with roughly 17,000 TCR beta sequences at a false discovery rate of 0.05 in a later analysis. A cluster of highly shared sequence variants was judged likely to represent a technical artifact of the sequencing pipeline. This cohort had only TCR beta chains sequenced, and the lack of alpha or paired-chain data limited which features could be detected. A further reported finding was that TCR beta sequences accurately predicted the HLA-A and HLA-B alleles for most subjects in the first cohort. Correlated functional status among segregating V segments might be attributable to linkage disequilibrium, but an unknown experimental factor could not be ruled out. Most CMV-associated TCR beta chains appeared to be HLA-restricted in a later analysis, and the HLA associations seemed to be driven largely by CMV exposure. According to the authors, the approach could potentially be generalized to other disease states and immunological phenotypes. Several of the top co-occurrence clusters appeared to be linked to parvovirus B19, influenza, CMV and Epstein-Barr virus, according to a later analysis. According to a later genetic analysis, donors in an Asian-associated ancestry cluster had fewer N-insertions in productive TCRs than the approximately 710-donor mean. In an earlier analysis of some 540 of the donors, most TCR beta V segments appeared in productive rearrangements about 87% or about 30% of the time, broadly matching IMGT annotations. Strong co-occurrence of HLA alleles, especially DR and DQ, made assigning TCR associations to individual alleles difficult. In a later analysis, the rate of TCR association differed among HLA loci, with DRB1 alleles having the most associated TCRs and HLA-C alleles having the fewest. Roughly uniform sequencing depth across donors was assumed in presence/absence analyses, although this assumption may not hold. The study listed 150 to 200 TCR beta chains as associated with cytomegalovirus.

This clonotype was sampled from a woman in her twenties or thirties in good health and CMV-seronegative. This sequence uses TRBV29-1 and TRBJ1-2; too little of a D gene remains to name it. Sequenced: PBMCs. In nucleotide form, the sequence is TGCAGCGTTGAAGAGTCCGGGGAGGCCTATGGCTACACCTTC. Translated, it gives CSVEESGEAYGYTF.